This TCR beta chain was sequenced during a study of beta chain features in type 1 diabetes. Study-wide findings and caveats: Shorter templates might be favored by PCR, and equally so in patients and in controls. Moderately but significantly shorter TCRB CDR3s were found in Type 1 diabetes patients in all four CD4+ subsets.

Notes on this clone: Antigen unknown.

The authors reverse transcribed all of the isolated RNA, so sequencing captured expressed TCRB transcripts. The data were produced by immunoSEQ multiplex PCR, yet TCRdb's version contains in-frame clones alone and is incomplete. Among 200,000 to 250,000 clones listed, about 63% were seen once. The V and J ends lost 6 bases and 1 base respectively, with 22 bases between them. Germline V gene data show CDR1 as SGHAT and CDR2 as FQNNGV. The CDR3 runs 17 residues. This sequence joins TRBV11-2 and TRBJ2-7; tentative D call: TRBD1 (6 bases). The sequence was obtained from a man aged 30-40 years in good health. Sequencing used naive CD4+ T cells from blood. The DNA for the CDR3 is TGTGCCAGCAGTTTTAGCTCAGGGGCAACCTTATCCTACGAGCAGTACTTC. Protein sequence: CASSFSSGATLSYEQYF.